This entry lists 2 T cell receptor beta chains sequenced from one sample in a study of Graves' ophthalmopathy and Graves' hyperthyroidism. Amplification of the TCR beta CDR3 regions used RNA transcripts (as template). First-round RT-PCR relied on HTBI primers, and a second-round multiplex PCR came next. TCRdb reprocessed the multiplex PCR reads with MiXCR, giving one entry per CDR3 protein. The sample lists 500,000 to 800,000 distinct CDR3 sequences; about 40% were seen once. Sequenced sample: peripheral blood. The receptors were sampled from an adult man with Graves' ophthalmopathy.

At least ten counts were recorded for this clonotype. V usage is TRBV6-5 and J usage is TRBJ1-5; no clear D gene. V lost 6 bases and J 8 bases, leaving 5 bases between the germline ends. Per the germline V gene, CDR1 is MNHEY and CDR2 is SVGAGI. This CDR3 is built from 10 residues. The CDR3 DNA reads as TGTGCCAGCAGGGCAAAGCCCCAGCATTTT. Its translation is CASRAKPQHF.

This clonotype was recorded many times. In DNA, the CDR3 is TGTGCCAGCAGTTTTGTAAGGAGCCAGAACTATGGCTACACCTTC. Its protein is CASSFVRSQNYGYTF. The rearrangement joins TRBV2 to TRBJ1-2; D gene ambiguous. From germline, CDR1 is SNHLY and CDR2 FYNNEI. The V end lost 5 bases, the J end lost 2 bases, and 15 bases lay between the germline ends. The CDR3 length is 15 residues.